This TCR beta chain was captured in a study of OX40 agonist ivuxolimab in advanced cancers. The method was immunoSEQ multiplex PCR; TCRdb's version includes in-frame clones alone and lacks a portion of them. The sample has more than 10,000 clones; approximately 61% are singletons. This clone was detected once. Trimming removed 2 bases at V and 4 bases at J, with 15 bases between. The germline CDR1 and CDR2 sequences are LNHDA and SQIVND (reference sequence). The CDR3 contains 15 residues. No patient had autoimmune disease or received systemic immunosuppression. The starting material was CD4+ or CD8+ T cells sorted from blood, obtained in a trial of the OX40 agonist ivuxolimab. The TCR originated in an adult with an advanced solid tumor such as melanoma, head and neck, liver or kidney cancer. V gene TRBV19 combines with J gene TRBJ2-7; D might be TRBD2 (6 bases). DNA for the CDR3: TGTGCCAGTAGTATAAGGCCACTAGCACCTTACGAGCAGTACTTC. Amino acid sequence: CASSIRPLAPYEQYF.